The 27 T cell receptor beta chains in this list originate from one sample, sequenced in a study of blood T cell repertoires in COVID-19. This table comes from immunoSEQ multiplex PCR, and its TCRdb copy is limited to in-frame clones, with some not included. Here the sample spans roughly 190,000 clones, 80% to 85% being singletons. Sequences were obtained from PBMCs or T cells enriched from blood (not recorded which). The receptors originated from a woman younger than 45 who had been exposed to COVID-19.

This chain connects TRBV19 to TRBJ1-2; D not certain. The length of the CDR3 is 14 residues. V was clipped by 6 bases and J by 2 bases, with 13 bases between them. Germline loops: CDR1 LNHDA, CDR2 SQIVND (reference sequence). CDR3 bases: TGTGCCAGTAGGGACCTCGGGGAGAACTATGGCTACACCTTC. Translation: CASRDLGENYGYTF.

This chain uses TRBV7-6 with TRBJ2-7, with a possible D match to TRBD2 (5 bases). The ends were cut back, 5 bases at V and 6 bases at J, with 14 bases in the middle. Germline CDR1 reads SGHVS; CDR2 reads FNYEAQ. The CDR3 consists of 13 residues. The CDR3 spells CASSRNRGGEQYF. The DNA of the CDR3 is TGTGCCAGCAGCCGTAACCGGGGTGGCGAGCAGTACTTC.

The chain has TRBV19 and TRBJ1-6, with TRBD1 matching over 7 bases. CDR3 length: 15 residues. Per germline, CDR1 LNHDA and CDR2 SQIVND (reference sequence). The V gene end was trimmed by 8 bases and the J gene end by 0 bases; junction bases not matched to a gene: 4. The CDR3 DNA reads TGTGCCAGTGGACAGGTGTACTCCTATAATTCACCCCTCCACTTT. Its translation is CASGQVYSYNSPLHF.

CDR3 nucleotide sequence: TGTGCCAGCTCCCCCGGGACTAGCGGGGGGATAGATACGCAGTATTTT. Its translation: CASSPGTSGGIDTQYF. This chain joins TRBV18 and TRBJ2-3, with 15 bases aligning to TRBD2. Per germline, CDR1 KGHSH and CDR2 LQKENI. The CDR3 is made up of 16 amino acids. The V segment lost 6 bases and the J segment 5 bases; nucleotides outside the gene matches: 6.

The gene calls are TRBV30 and TRBJ1-5; D might be TRBD1 (5 bases). Per germline, CDR1 GTSNPN and CDR2 SVGIG (reference sequence). CDR3 length: 15 amino acids. The V gene lost 2 bases and the J gene lost 5 bases, with 16 bases spanning the gap. This CDR3 is CAWSIRWGDHQPQHF. For the CDR3, the DNA is TGTGCCTGGAGTATCCGTTGGGGGGACCATCAGCCCCAGCATTTT.

The genes are TRBV19 and TRBJ1-3; no clear D gene. Trimming pared 3 bases from V and 0 bases from J, leaving 12 bases between. The CDR3 contains 16 residues. Germline V gene data show CDR1 as LNHDA and CDR2 as SQIVND (reference sequence). CDR3 nucleotide sequence: TGTGCCAGTAGTATCGACTCTCGGAGCTCTGGAAACACCATATATTTT. Amino acids: CASSIDSRSSGNTIYF.

The J gene is TRBJ1-3, the V gene TRBV7-6; D not certain. The ends were cut back, 5 bases at V and 0 bases at J, with 14 bases in the middle. Germline V gene sequence: CDR1 SGHVS, CDR2 FNYEAQ. The CDR3 is 16 amino acids. The CDR3: CASSVDLLSSGNTIYF. CDR3 sequence (DNA): TGTGCCAGCAGCGTGGACTTATTGAGCTCTGGAAACACCATATATTTT.

The chain couples TRBV15 to TRBJ1-5; 8 positions agree with TRBD1. The CDR3 extends over 14 amino acids. Germline CDR1 LNHNV, CDR2 YYDKDF (reference sequence). V gave up 9 bases and J gave up 7 bases; unmatched junction bases: 11. CDR3 sequence (DNA): TGTGCCACTAATGAGGACAGGGTCGGACAGCCCCAGCATTTT. Translating it yields CATNEDRVGQPQHF.

The chain carries TRBV5-5 and TRBJ2-1; TRBD1 matches at 7 bases. Germline-derived CDR1 and CDR2 are SGHKS and YYEKEE (reference sequence). The ends lost 1 base at V and 7 bases at J; junction bases unmatched: 8. The CDR3 extends over 15 amino acids. CDR3 protein: CASSLFGTVDNEQFF. The DNA for the CDR3 is TGTGCCAGCAGCTTGTTCGGGACAGTCGATAATGAGCAGTTCTTC.

The rearrangement uses TRBV6-5 and TRBJ1-5; possibly TRBD1 for D (5 bases). The CDR3 has 13 amino acids. From germline, CDR1 is MNHEY and CDR2 SVGAGI. Trimming stripped 6 bases from V and 3 bases from J, with 9 bases between. The CDR3 reads CASRAGDNQPQHF. The CDR3 DNA reads as TGTGCCAGCAGGGCGGGGGACAATCAGCCCCAGCATTTT.

This chain uses TRBV6-1 with TRBJ1-4; D perhaps matches TRBD1 (5 bases). Germline V lookup: CDR1 MNHNS, CDR2 SASEGT. The CDR3 has 14 amino acids. Between the trimmed V and J ends, which lost 2 bases and 12 bases, there was a span of 16 bases. Written as DNA, the CDR3 is TGTGCCAGCAGTGAACAAGGAGGGGTGGGGGAACTGTTTTTT. This codes for CASSEQGGVGELFF.

The rearrangement joins TRBV7-3 to TRBJ1-1, with 9 bases identical to TRBD1. V shed 5 bases, J shed 4 bases, and the junction held 8 bases outside the gene matches. CDR1 is SGHTA, CDR2 FQGTGA, per germline. CDR3 size: 15 residues. CDR3 sequence reads: CASSATGGVVTEAFF. The CDR3, as DNA: TGTGCCAGCAGCGCAACAGGGGGCGTTGTCACTGAAGCTTTCTTT.

This clone turned up a few times. The V call is TRBV10-3, the J call TRBJ1-2, with D hard to call. Germline V gives CDR1 ENHRY, CDR2 SYGVKD. Trimming pared 0 bases from V and 3 bases from J, leaving 11 bases between. The CDR3 is made up of 15 amino acids. CDR3 sequence: CAISESRGRDYGYTF. The CDR3 nucleotides read TGTGCCATCAGTGAGTCGCGAGGGAGGGACTATGGCTACACCTTC.

The CDR3 DNA sequence: TGTGCCTGGAGTGTACTAGAGACTAGCGGGCACAATGAGCAGTTCTTC. As protein: CAWSVLETSGHNEQFF. The chain couples TRBV30 to TRBJ2-1, with 10 bases fitting TRBD2. The CDR3 spans 16 residues. J was trimmed by 5 bases and V by 0 bases; bases with no gene match: 7. Germline CDR1 reads GTSNPN; CDR2 reads SVGIG (reference sequence).

This chain links TRBV21-1 with TRBJ1-2; no check of the table's D call, TRBD1, against the DNA was made. TRBV21-1 is tagged as a pseudogene. This CDR3 has 16 residues. CDR3 sequence: CASSGAGQSLKYGYTF. Written as DNA, the CDR3 is TGTGCCAGCAGCGGCGCGGGACAGAGTCTGAAGTATGGCTACACCTTC.

The genes are TRBV3-1 (or the pseudogene TRBV3-2) and TRBJ2-7, with 13 bases lining up with TRBD2. Germline loops: CDR1 LGHDT, CDR2 YNNKEL (reference sequence). The CDR3 runs 16 residues. With V trimmed by 5 bases and J by 6 bases, 10 bases remained unmatched. The CDR3 reads CASSERGLAGVVEQYF. As DNA, the CDR3 is TGTGCCAGCAGCGAACGTGGACTAGCGGGGGTCGTCGAGCAGTACTTC.

This chain joins TRBV7-2 and TRBJ1-6, with D unclear. The CDR3 is 14 residues long. V shed 5 bases and J shed 9 bases, with 14 bases lying between them. The germline V gene encodes CDR1 SGHTA and CDR2 FQGNSA. The CDR3: CASSLSSRGSPLHF. The CDR3 DNA reads as TGTGCCAGCAGCCTGAGTTCGAGAGGTTCACCCCTCCACTTT.

The DNA of the CDR3 is TGTGCCAGCTCACCAGGGGGGGACTCACCCCTCCACTTT. It encodes CASSPGGDSPLHF. The chain uses TRBV18 and TRBJ1-6; the D gene is possibly TRBD1 (5 bases). V shed 2 bases and J shed 10 bases, with 9 bases lying between them. Germline V lookup: CDR1 KGHSH, CDR2 LQKENI. The CDR3 length is 13 residues.

In its sample, this clone was seen once. The rearrangement joins TRBV3-1 (or the pseudogene TRBV3-2) to TRBJ1-2, with D perhaps TRBD1 (5 bases). This CDR3 is 15 amino acids long. Between the trimmed V and J ends, which lost 4 bases and 6 bases, there was a span of 18 bases. The germline gives CDR1 LGHDT, CDR2 YNNKEL (reference sequence). CDR3 DNA sequence: TGTGCCAGCAGCCCATTCGACAGCCCTCTCGATGGCTACACCTTC. Its protein product is CASSPFDSPLDGYTF.

The rearrangement uses TRBV7-6 and TRBJ1-5; TRBD1 matches 9 bases. Per the germline V gene, CDR1 is SGHVS and CDR2 is FNYEAQ. V was clipped by 5 bases and J by 6 bases; unmatched bases: 8. The CDR3 extends over 15 amino acids. CDR3 loop: CASSAGTGIGQPQHF. For the CDR3, the DNA is TGTGCCAGCAGCGCGGGGACAGGGATCGGTCAGCCCCAGCATTTT.

The J gene is TRBJ2-2, the V gene TRBV7-6; 7 nucleotides align to TRBD1. Germline-derived CDR1 and CDR2 are SGHVS and FNYEAQ. The CDR3 is 18 residues long. Unmatched junction bases numbered 14, after V lost 3 bases and J lost 4 bases. The CDR3 loop reads CASSFGTDIGIGTGELFF. The CDR3 nucleotides read TGTGCCAGCAGCTTCGGGACAGATATAGGCATTGGCACCGGGGAGCTGTTTTTT.

V and J are TRBV5-4 and TRBJ2-3; possible D gene TRBD1, 5 bases. CDR3 size: 13 residues. The V gene's germline CDR1 is SGHNT and CDR2 YYREEE (reference sequence). V lost 6 bases and J 3 bases, leaving 11 bases between the germline ends. CDR3 bases: TGTGCCAGCAACTCCAAGGGGACAGATACGCAGTATTTT. It yields the protein CASNSKGTDTQYF. Variable domain in full (rest from reference TRBV5-4 and TRBJ2-3): ETGVTQSPTHLIKTRGQQVTLRCSSQSGHNTVSWYQQALGQGPQFIFQYYREEENGRGNFPPRFSGLQFPNYSSELNVNALELDDSALYLCASNSKGTDTQYFGPGTRLTVL.

This clone appeared a few times. V is TRBV5-6 and J is TRBJ1-4; 8 bases line up with TRBD1. The CDR3 is 15 amino acids. CDR1 is SGHDT, CDR2 YYEEEE, per germline. The V and J ends lost 6 bases and 8 bases, in that order; junction bases with no gene match: 12. CDR3 bases: TGTGCCAGCACCCGTAGGGGGACAGGATACGAAAAACTGTTTTTT. Protein: CASTRRGTGYEKLFF. Drawing the rest from reference TRBV5-6 and TRBJ1-4, the complete variable domain is DAGVTQSPTHLIKTRGQQVTLRCSPKSGHDTVSWYQQALGQGPQFIFQYYEEEERQRGNFPDRFSGHQFPNYSSELNVNALLLGDSALYLCASTRRGTGYEKLFFGSGTQLSVL.

The chain is built from TRBV7-2 and TRBJ2-3, with TRBD1 matching over 9 bases. V was clipped by 8 bases and J by 0 bases; unmatched bases: 6. The length of the CDR3 is 15 residues. Germline lookup yields CDR1 SGHTA and CDR2 FQGNSA. This CDR3 is CASLQQGASTDTQYF. CDR3 nucleotides: TGTGCCAGCCTCCAACAGGGGGCGAGCACAGATACGCAGTATTTT.

This rearrangement joins TRBV2 to TRBJ1-1; tentative D call: TRBD1 (5 bases). Trimming stripped 0 bases from V and 1 base from J, with 18 bases between. The length of the CDR3 is 18 residues. Germline loops: CDR1 SNHLY, CDR2 FYNNEI. The CDR3 region has the DNA TGTGCCAGCAGTGAAGCGGGGGGTTGGACGGGAGGGAACACTGAAGCTTTCTTT. Translating it yields CASSEAGGWTGGNTEAFF.

This sequence joins TRBV5-4 and TRBJ2-3, with D unresolved. Germline V lookup: CDR1 SGHNT, CDR2 YYREEE (reference sequence). V lost 2 bases and J lost 2, with 9 bases in between. CDR3 size: 14 residues. The DNA for the CDR3 is TGTGCCAGCAGCTTCCGAGCTGACACAGATACGCAGTATTTT. Protein: CASSFRADTDTQYF. Full variable domain (rest looked up from reference TRBV5-4 and TRBJ2-3): ETGVTQSPTHLIKTRGQQVTLRCSSQSGHNTVSWYQQALGQGPQFIFQYYREEENGRGNFPPRFSGLQFPNYSSELNVNALELDDSALYLCASSFRADTDTQYFGPGTRLTVL.

V is TRBV19 and J is TRBJ1-4; 7 nucleotides line up with TRBD1. The germline CDR1 and CDR2 sequences are LNHDA and SQIVND (reference sequence). The CDR3 consists of 16 residues. J was trimmed by 5 bases and V by 5 bases; bases with no gene match: 11. The CDR3 nucleotides read TGTGCCAGTAGTTCACCATACAGGGGTACCAATGAAAAACTGTTTTTT. Translated: CASSSPYRGTNEKLFF.